The clone carrying this T cell receptor (beta chain) was observed a handful of times. The antigen remains undetermined. The cDNA had a unique molecular identifier and a template-switch universal primer site. TCRdb ran MiXCR on the 5' RACE reads and lists one entry per CDR3 protein. The sample lists hundreds of thousands of distinct CDR3 sequences, approximately 24% occurring once. This specimen comes from a study of identical twins. Points from the study as a whole: Reduced insertions were recorded for abundant cord blood beta clonotypes, with no such pattern in memory repertoires. Models underestimated out-of-frame TCR alpha sharing in monozygotic twins.

Germline values: CDR1 DFQATT, CDR2 SNEGSKA (reference sequence). The CDR3 runs to 11 residues. With 5 bases removed from V and 10 bases from J, the gap between germline ends came to 12 bases. The same data also contributed to another study, on T cells expressing NK-cell markers.

The specimen sequenced was CD4+ T cells sorted from blood. This chain uses TRBV20-1 with TRBJ1-5; D is unclear. The clonotype comes from a woman between 18 and 29 years old in good health. The CDR3, as DNA: TGCAGTGCTCCCGACTCGGGACCCCAGCATTTT. It specifies CSAPDSGPQHF.